These T cell receptor beta chains were read from a single sample in a study of blood T cell repertoires in COVID-19. Only in-frame clones appear in the TCRdb table, and some are missing; sequencing was by immunoSEQ multiplex PCR. The data hold roughly 290,000 clones, with around four fifths observed a single time. Material: peripheral blood. These receptors were collected from a woman between 45 and 60 years old with active or convalescent COVID-19. Both conserved end residues are part of each CDR3. Each record gives: CDR3 DNA, CDR3 protein, D gene, J gene, clone size, V gene. The D gene is left open where the match is weak. Size is stated for part of the rows, as once, few or many counts, or as a class when the clone is expanded.

DNA: TGTGCCATCAGTGGAGAGCGGGAGCCCTACAATGAGCAGTTCTTC
CDR3: CAISGEREPYNEQFF
D: TRBD2
J: TRBJ2-1
size: NA
V: TRBV10-3

DNA: TGTGCCTGGGGAGGGGGACTAGCGGGAGGCTCAGATACGCAGTATTTT
CDR3: CAWGGGLAGGSDTQYF
D: TRBD2
J: TRBJ2-3
size: NA
V: TRBV30

DNA: TGTGCCAGCAGTCATTGGGGGGAGGACTACGAGCAGTACTTC
CDR3: CASSHWGEDYEQYF
D: NA
J: TRBJ2-7
size: NA
V: TRBV3-1/TRBV3-2

DNA: TGTGCCAGCTCACCACCGAACAGCCCGATCTCTGGAAACACCATATATTTT
CDR3: CASSPPNSPISGNTIYF
D: NA
J: TRBJ1-3
size: once
V: TRBV18

DNA: TGTGCCAGCAGTCGGTACGGGGTGAACACTGAAGCTTTCTTT
CDR3: CASSRYGVNTEAFF
D: NA
J: TRBJ1-1
size: few
V: TRBV2

DNA: TGTGCCAGCAGCAAGGGGGAAGGTCAGCCCCAGCATTTT
CDR3: CASSKGEGQPQHF
D: NA
J: TRBJ1-5
size: NA
V: TRBV12-3/TRBV12-4

DNA: TGTGCCAGCAGCGTTGGACAGGGCCACACCGGGGAGCTGTTTTTT
CDR3: CASSVGQGHTGELFF
D: TRBD1
J: TRBJ2-2
size: NA
V: TRBV5-4

DNA: TGTGCCAGTAGTTTTCATGGGGGCGAGAGTGGCTACACCTTC
CDR3: CASSFHGGESGYTF
D: NA
J: TRBJ1-2
size: once
V: TRBV19

DNA: TGTGCCAGCTCTCCCATCTCTAGCGGGAGTTTGAGTTACGAGCAGTACTTC
CDR3: CASSPISSGSLSYEQYF
D: TRBD2
J: TRBJ2-7
size: NA
V: TRBV18

DNA: TGTGCCACCAAGGGGACAGGGACTCAAGAGACCCAGTACTTC
CDR3: CATKGTGTQETQYF
D: TRBD1
J: TRBJ2-5
size: NA
V: TRBV11-1

DNA: TGTGCCAGTAGTATGACTGGGAATGAGCAGTTCTTC
CDR3: CASSMTGNEQFF
D: NA
J: TRBJ2-1
size: medium-sized
V: TRBV19

DNA: TGTGCCCTTTCGAGATTAAACCTGAACACTGAAGCTTTCTTT
CDR3: CALSRLNLNTEAFF
D: NA
J: TRBJ1-1
size: NA
V: TRBV30

DNA: TGTGCCAGCATGCCGGACGCAGGGGTTAACTATGGCTACACCTTC
CDR3: CASMPDAGVNYGYTF
D: NA
J: TRBJ1-2
size: NA
V: TRBV5-4

DNA: TGCGCCAGCAGCCGAGATACAGGGTTCGGAAACACCATATATTTT
CDR3: CASSRDTGFGNTIYF
D: NA
J: TRBJ1-3
size: NA
V: TRBV5-1

DNA: TGTGCCAGCAGCCTACAGAGAACTTCTGAAGCTTTCTTT
CDR3: CASSLQRTSEAFF
D: NA
J: TRBJ1-1
size: NA
V: TRBV11-2

DNA: TGTGCCAGCCAAGGGGTAGTTGGTGGGAGGAATGAGCAGTTCTTC
CDR3: CASQGVVGGRNEQFF
D: NA
J: TRBJ2-1
size: NA
V: TRBV28

DNA: TGTGCCAGCAGCCCAGGGGGAGAGACCCAGTACTTC
CDR3: CASSPGGETQYF
D: TRBD1
J: TRBJ2-5
size: NA
V: TRBV6-5

DNA: TGTGCCAGCAGTTACACGGTCACAGATACGCAGTATTTT
CDR3: CASSYTVTDTQYF
D: NA
J: TRBJ2-3
size: NA
V: TRBV6-5

DNA: TGTGCCAGCAGCCATCAGACAGGGGGACGTGGCTACACCTTC
CDR3: CASSHQTGGRGYTF
D: TRBD1
J: TRBJ1-2
size: NA
V: TRBV14

DNA: TGTGCCAGCAGCTTAGTTGGGTTCCGGCGGCAGAGCACAGATACGCAGTATTTT
CDR3: CASSLVGFRRQSTDTQYF
D: NA
J: TRBJ2-3
size: NA
V: TRBV7-2

DNA: TGTGCCAGCAGTTTCGGGAGACGAGAAGCTTTCTTT
CDR3: CASSFGRREAFF
D: NA
J: TRBJ1-1
size: NA
V: TRBV12-3/TRBV12-4

DNA: TGTGCCAGCAGCCCGGGACAGGGATATGAAAAACTGTTTTTT
CDR3: CASSPGQGYEKLFF
D: TRBD1
J: TRBJ1-4
size: few
V: TRBV5-5

DNA: TGCGCCAGCAGCCAAGTCGGGACTAGCGGGAGTCATGAGCAGTTCTTC
CDR3: CASSQVGTSGSHEQFF
D: TRBD2
J: TRBJ2-1
size: NA
V: TRBV4-1

DNA: TGTGCCAGCAGTTACTGGGAGCGGGAGGGCCGCCAAAATGAGCAGTTCTTC
CDR3: CASSYWEREGRQNEQFF
D: TRBD2
J: TRBJ2-1
size: NA
V: TRBV6-2/TRBV6-3

DNA: TGTGCCAGCAGCCCAGGACTGCCCGGTTTCAATGAGCAGTTCTTC
CDR3: CASSPGLPGFNEQFF
D: NA
J: TRBJ2-1
size: NA
V: TRBV7-8

DNA: TGTGCCAGCAGCTCTTCACTCGGGACAGGGCGCACTGAAGCTTTCTTT
CDR3: CASSSSLGTGRTEAFF
D: TRBD1
J: TRBJ1-1
size: NA
V: TRBV27

DNA: TGTGCCAGCAGCCACCGGACTAGCGGCGTACCCTACAATGAGCAGTTCTTC
CDR3: CASSHRTSGVPYNEQFF
D: TRBD2
J: TRBJ2-1
size: NA
V: TRBV4-2

DNA: TGTGCCAGCAGTCCCTGGGGCCTGACAGGGAAGGGTCAGCCCCAGCATTTT
CDR3: CASSPWGLTGKGQPQHF
D: TRBD1
J: TRBJ1-5
size: NA
V: TRBV28

DNA: TGTGCCAGCAGTGTTACGAGCGGGAGAGAGACCCAGTACTTC
CDR3: CASSVTSGRETQYF
D: TRBD2
J: TRBJ2-5
size: NA
V: TRBV2

DNA: TGTGCCAGCTCACCCTGGGGAGGGGAAATTGAGACCCAGTACTTC
CDR3: CASSPWGGEIETQYF
D: TRBD2
J: TRBJ2-5
size: NA
V: TRBV18

DNA: TGTGCCAGCAGCTCTTGGACTAACCCTTACGAGCAGTACTTC
CDR3: CASSSWTNPYEQYF
D: NA
J: TRBJ2-7
size: NA
V: TRBV5-6

DNA: TGTGCCAGCTCACCATTACTAGCTTCAGATACGCAGTATTTT
CDR3: CASSPLLASDTQYF
D: NA
J: TRBJ2-3
size: NA
V: TRBV18

DNA: TGTGCCAGCTCACGCGGGACTAGGGTTCTTGATGAGCAGTTCTTC
CDR3: CASSRGTRVLDEQFF
D: TRBD2
J: TRBJ2-1
size: NA
V: TRBV18

DNA: TGTGCCAGCAGCGGAGACCACAGGGGGCGTTGGAATGAGCAGTTCTTC
CDR3: CASSGDHRGRWNEQFF
D: TRBD1
J: TRBJ2-1
size: NA
V: TRBV9

DNA: TGTGCCAGCAGCCTCCGGACAAATGAAAAACTGTTTTTT
CDR3: CASSLRTNEKLFF
D: NA
J: TRBJ1-4
size: few
V: TRBV9

DNA: TGTGCCAGCAGCGTAGAGTGGCGTACCGGGAGGGATACGCAGTATTTT
CDR3: CASSVEWRTGRDTQYF
D: TRBD2
J: TRBJ2-3
size: NA
V: TRBV9

DNA: TGTGCCTCGAGACCGGGACAGACGAACACCGGGGAGCTGTTTTTT
CDR3: CASRPGQTNTGELFF
D: TRBD1
J: TRBJ2-2
size: once
V: TRBV19

DNA: TGTGCCAGTCTCACGGGGGGATCACCCCTCCACTTT
CDR3: CASLTGGSPLHF
D: NA
J: TRBJ1-6
size: NA
V: TRBV19

DNA: TGTGCCAGCAGCCACCGACCAACTAAGGCGACCTACAATGAGCAGTTCTTC
CDR3: CASSHRPTKATYNEQFF
D: NA
J: TRBJ2-1
size: NA
V: TRBV14

DNA: TGTGCCAGCAGCTTCAGGGGTGCCTCTGGAAACACCATATATTTT
CDR3: CASSFRGASGNTIYF
D: NA
J: TRBJ1-3
size: NA
V: TRBV28

DNA: TGTGCCACCCAGGGGGACCCAGCGGGAGGAGAGACCCAGTACTTC
CDR3: CATQGDPAGGETQYF
D: TRBD2
J: TRBJ2-5
size: NA
V: TRBV28

DNA: TGTGCCAGCAGTGAATGGAGCACTGAAGCTTTCTTT
CDR3: CASSEWSTEAFF
D: NA
J: TRBJ1-1
size: NA
V: TRBV25-1

DNA: TGTGCCAGCAGCGTAGATCCTAGCGGGTCTCCCGGGGAGCTGTTTTTT
CDR3: CASSVDPSGSPGELFF
D: TRBD2
J: TRBJ2-2
size: NA
V: TRBV9

DNA: TGTGCCAGCGTTGGGGCAGGCAATCAGCCCCAGCATTTT
CDR3: CASVGAGNQPQHF
D: NA
J: TRBJ1-5
size: few
V: TRBV7-9

DNA: TGCAGCTTCAGTAGGGGTGAAAAACTGTTTTTT
CDR3: CSFSRGEKLFF
D: NA
J: TRBJ1-4
size: NA
V: TRBV29-1

DNA: TGTGCCAGCAGTTTTGGAGTCCTGCAGTATTTT
CDR3: CASSFGVLQYF
D: NA
J: TRBJ2-3
size: NA
V: TRBV12-3/TRBV12-4

DNA: TGTGCCAGCAGCAGGAACAGGGGACCCACTGAAGCTTTCTTT
CDR3: CASSRNRGPTEAFF
D: TRBD1
J: TRBJ1-1
size: NA
V: TRBV3-1/TRBV3-2

DNA: TGTGCCACCCGATCTGAAAGGACACTCTCCTACAATGAGCAGTTCTTC
CDR3: CATRSERTLSYNEQFF
D: NA
J: TRBJ2-1
size: once
V: TRBV10-3

DNA: TGTGCCAGCAGCCCGACAGGCCCCGACCTGTACCCCTACGAGCAGTACTTC
CDR3: CASSPTGPDLYPYEQYF
D: NA
J: TRBJ2-7
size: NA
V: TRBV27

DNA: TGTGCCAGCAGCTCGGACAGGGGAGGAGGTACGCAGTATTTT
CDR3: CASSSDRGGGTQYF
D: TRBD1
J: TRBJ2-3
size: NA
V: TRBV7-3

DNA: TGTGCCAGCGAACAGGGGGGGACCGGGGAGCTGTTTTTT
CDR3: CASEQGGTGELFF
D: NA
J: TRBJ2-2
size: NA
V: TRBV28

DNA: TGTGCCAGCAGTTTCAGACAGGGGGCACCGGACACCGGGGAGCTGTTTTTT
CDR3: CASSFRQGAPDTGELFF
D: TRBD1
J: TRBJ2-2
size: once
V: TRBV28

DNA: TGTGCCAGTATGTTAACGCCGGGGGGCCTGAACACTGAAGCTTTCTTT
CDR3: CASMLTPGGLNTEAFF
D: NA
J: TRBJ1-1
size: NA
V: TRBV19

DNA: TGTGCCGCAGGGGACGGTTCGGGGACAGGGTCTAACTATGGCTACACCTTC
CDR3: CAAGDGSGTGSNYGYTF
D: TRBD1
J: TRBJ1-2
size: NA
V: TRBV30

DNA: TGTGCCACCTCACGGGCGGGGAGCTCCTACAATGAGCAGTTCTTC
CDR3: CATSRAGSSYNEQFF
D: NA
J: TRBJ2-1
size: NA
V: TRBV6-5

DNA: TGTGCCAGCAGCGGACCTAACCTCAGGACTAGCGCCTACGAGCAGTACTTC
CDR3: CASSGPNLRTSAYEQYF
D: TRBD2
J: TRBJ2-7
size: NA
V: TRBV2

DNA: TGTGCTAGTGGTACCAAGGAGGTGAACACTGAAGCTTTCTTT
CDR3: CASGTKEVNTEAFF
D: NA
J: TRBJ1-1
size: NA
V: TRBV12-5